This TCR beta chain was sequenced for a study of human thymus T cells. Regarding the study as a whole: Within thymic and blood repertoires, V and J gene usage appeared to be biased.

On this clone: Its antigen is undetermined.

Resections from corrective heart surgery provided thymus tissue. Clones were sequenced by immunoSEQ multiplex PCR, and TCRdb holds only the in-frame ones, with some missing. The data hold some 80,000 clones, with approximately 97% observed a single time. The sample was thymus tissue. The TCR comes from a boy younger than two with a congenital heart defect but otherwise immunologically healthy.

This CDR3 is CASRTGTMNTEAFF. Written as DNA, the CDR3 is TGTGCCAGCAGGACAGGGACGATGAACACTGAAGCTTTCTTT. The chain employs TRBV27 and TRBJ1-1; 7 bases align to TRBD1. The CDR3 covers 14 residues. V shed 6 bases, J shed 0 bases, and the junction held 4 bases outside the gene matches. Germline assignment: CDR1 MNHEY and CDR2 SMNVEV (reference sequence).